The 29 T cell receptor beta chains reported below all come from one sample, sequenced in a study of early T cells in non-severe SARS-CoV-2 infection. TCRdb re-analysed the 5' RACE reads in MiXCR, keeping a single row per CDR3 protein. The sample carries about 66,000 distinct CDR3 sequences, over 8% recorded once. Material for sequencing was whole blood. The receptors originated from an adult who was a healthcare worker with PCR-confirmed SARS-CoV-2 infection or an uninfected control (not recorded which).

There are many counts of this clonotype. The chain couples TRBV6-2 or TRBV6-3 to TRBJ2-7; no reliable D call. From germline, CDR1 is MNHEY and CDR2 SVGEGT. The CDR3 consists of 14 residues. The V gene lost 6 bases and the J gene lost 3 bases, with 15 bases spanning the gap. The CDR3 sequence: CASSSIRTLYEQYF. The CDR3 DNA reads TGTGCCAGCAGCTCGATTAGAACACTCTACGAGCAGTACTTC.

This clonotype was counted only a few times. The chain recombines TRBV7-9 with TRBJ2-2; the match to TRBD2 covers 7 bases. The CDR3 loop spans 15 amino acids. Germline-derived CDR1 and CDR2 are SEHNR and FQNEAQ (reference sequence). V was pared by 8 bases and J by 2 bases, with 8 bases of the junction left unmatched. The CDR3 is CASGKAGSNTGELFF. CDR3 DNA: TGTGCCAGCGGAAAAGCGGGGTCAAACACCGGGGAGCTGTTTTTT.

This clonotype was seen a handful of times. This sequence joins TRBV18 and TRBJ2-1; perhaps TRBD2 as D (6 bases). Trimming cost V 3 bases and J 3 bases, with 12 bases left between them. Germline-derived CDR1 and CDR2 are KGHSH and LQKENI. The CDR3 has 15 residues. CDR3 sequence (DNA): TGTGCCAGCTCACCTCCCGGGACTGGCTACAATGAGCAGTTCTTC. Protein: CASSPPGTGYNEQFF.

This clonotype occurred many times. The gene calls are TRBV5-6 and TRBJ2-7; D remains unclear. The CDR3 contains 13 residues. CDR1 and CDR2 (germline): SGHDT, YYEEEE. The ends were cut back, 0 bases at V and 6 bases at J, with 10 bases in the middle. CDR3 DNA sequence: TGTGCCAGCAGCTTGGGGCCAGCAGGCGAGCAGTACTTC. As protein: CASSLGPAGEQYF.

The V and J genes are TRBV12-3 or TRBV12-4 and TRBJ1-4, with D possibly being TRBD1 (5 bases). Deletions cut 5 bases from V and 7 bases from J, with 17 bases between. The CDR3 spans 15 residues. Here the CDR3 reads CASSLFGRRGEKLFF. The CDR3 nucleotides are TGTGCCAGCAGTCTATTCGGCCGAAGGGGTGAAAAACTGTTTTTT.

The V gene is TRBV20-1, the J gene TRBJ2-7; D assignment may be TRBD1 or TRBD2 (6 bases each). Germline V CDR1 and CDR2: DFQATT, SNEGSKA (reference sequence). Trimming removed 0 bases from V and 2 bases from J, with 20 bases in between. The length of the CDR3 is 17 residues. The CDR3 sequence is CSARDSGPGGTTYEQYF. The CDR3, as DNA: TGCAGTGCTAGAGATTCAGGGCCGGGCGGGACAACCTACGAGCAGTACTTC.

This clonotype was seen only a few times. CDR3: CASSEGLAAYNEQFF. The DNA for the CDR3 is TGCGCCAGCAGCGAGGGACTAGCGGCCTACAATGAGCAGTTCTTC. The chain is built from TRBV5-1 and TRBJ2-1, with TRBD2 matching 11 bases. Germline V gene data show CDR1 as SGHRS and CDR2 as YFSETQ. V gave up 4 bases and J gave up 2 bases; unmatched junction bases: 2. CDR3 size: 15 residues.

This clonotype was counted at least ten times. The gene calls are TRBV11-2 and TRBJ2-6; 10 bases agree with TRBD2. The CDR3 is 16 amino acids. The germline V gene encodes CDR1 SGHAT and CDR2 FQNNGV. Trimming cost V 1 base and J 3 bases; bases outside gene matches: 0. The CDR3 spells CASSLVAGGGANVLTF. Here the CDR3 DNA reads TGTGCCAGCAGCTTAGTAGCGGGAGGTGGGGCCAACGTCCTGACTTTC.

The V gene is TRBV6-1, the J gene TRBJ2-7, with D tentatively TRBD1 or TRBD2 (5 bases each). Trimming took off 8 bases at V and 5 bases at J, with 13 bases between the two ends. CDR3 length: 12 amino acids. Germline V CDR1 and CDR2: MNHNS, SASEGT. The CDR3 DNA is TGTGCCAGCTCCCGCCGGGACCACGAGCAGTACTTC. It codes for CASSRRDHEQYF.

This clonotype occurred many times. This chain uses TRBV4-2 with TRBJ1-5; TRBD1 is a possible D gene (5 bases). This CDR3 spans 13 amino acids. Germline values: CDR1 LGHNA, CDR2 YNFKEQ. The V end lost 0 bases, the J end lost 6 bases, and 6 bases lay between the germline ends. The CDR3 sequence: CASSQDGGQPQHF. The CDR3, as DNA: TGTGCCAGCAGCCAAGATGGGGGTCAGCCCCAGCATTTT.

This clonotype was counted only a few times. The rearrangement joins TRBV3-1 to TRBJ2-1, with D perhaps TRBD2 (5 bases). The CDR3 covers 15 residues. Germline V gene lookup returns CDR1 LGHDT and CDR2 YNNKEL (reference sequence). V was trimmed by 0 bases and J by 5 bases, leaving 11 bases between them. CDR3: CASSQDRGLHNEQFF. CDR3 DNA sequence: TGTGCCAGCAGCCAAGATCGCGGACTTCACAATGAGCAGTTCTTC.

V gene TRBV15 combines with J gene TRBJ2-7, with unresolved D. V lost 0 bases to trimming and J lost 0 bases, with 12 bases between them. Germline lookup yields CDR1 LNHNV and CDR2 YYDKDF (reference sequence). CDR3 length equals 16 residues. CDR3 nucleotide sequence: TGTGCCACCAGCAGAGATCTAAGTAGCAGCTCCTACGAGCAGTACTTC. Residues: CATSRDLSSSSYEQYF.

This clonotype was counted at least ten times. The rearrangement links TRBV20-1 to TRBJ2-7, with 7 nucleotides matching TRBD1. CDR1 and CDR2 from the germline V gene are DFQATT and SNEGSKA (reference sequence). The length of the CDR3 is 15 residues. Losses at the gene ends were 0 bases for V and 2 bases for J; bases not matched to a gene: 7. In nucleotides, the CDR3 is TGCAGTGCTAGAGACTCCGGGACAGAACCCTACGAGCAGTACTTC. Its protein product is CSARDSGTEPYEQYF.

This clonotype was counted many times. This CDR3 is CSVEGQTNTEAFF. In DNA, the CDR3 is TGCAGCGTTGAAGGACAGACGAACACTGAAGCTTTCTTT. This rearrangement joins TRBV29-1 to TRBJ1-1, with D possibly matching TRBD1 (5 bases). With 1 base removed from V and 1 base from J, the gap between germline ends came to 7 bases. CDR1 and CDR2 from the germline V gene are SQVTM and ANQGSEA. The CDR3 is 13 amino acids. Drawing the rest from reference TRBV29-1 and TRBJ1-1, the complete variable domain is SAVISQKPSRDICQRGTSLTIQCQVDSQVTMMFWYRQQPGQSLTLIATANQGSEATYESGFVIDKFPISRPNLTFSTLTVSNMSPEDSSIYLCSVEGQTNTEAFFGQGTRLTVV.

The rearrangement links TRBV19 to TRBJ2-2; TRBD2 aligns across 16 bases. The germline V gene encodes CDR1 LNHDA and CDR2 SQIVND (reference sequence). The CDR3 is 20 residues long. Trimming cost V 5 bases and J 5 bases; bases outside gene matches: 14. CDR3 sequence: CASSRKGTSGRAIGTGELFF. The CDR3 DNA sequence: TGTGCCAGTAGTCGAAAGGGGACTAGCGGGAGGGCCATCGGAACCGGGGAGCTGTTTTTT.

Ten or more counts support this clonotype. The chain employs TRBV7-8 and TRBJ2-1; TRBD2 matches 11 bases. The V gene's germline CDR1 is SGHVS and CDR2 FQNEAQ. CDR3 length equals 17 residues. J gave up 9 bases and V 0 bases, and 10 bases lay outside the gene matches. CDR3 nucleotide sequence: TGTGCCAGCAGCTTAGCGCTAGCGGGGGGTTCGAGAGCTGAGCAGTTCTTC. Translating gives CASSLALAGGSRAEQFF.

This clonotype was seen a handful of times. The V gene is TRBV29-1, the J gene TRBJ1-6; 9 bases line up with TRBD1. The germline gives CDR1 SQVTM, CDR2 ANQGSEA. The CDR3 consists of 15 residues. Trimming removed 5 bases from V and 7 bases from J; junction bases left unmatched: 9. CDR3 in amino acids: CSVFPKDRGNSPLHF. In DNA form, the CDR3 reads TGCAGCGTTTTCCCAAAGGACAGGGGAAATTCACCCCTCCACTTT.

This clonotype has a handful of counts. The gene calls are TRBV7-9 and TRBJ2-3; 8 bases fit TRBD1. Germline V gives CDR1 SEHNR, CDR2 FQNEAQ (reference sequence). Unmatched junction bases numbered 6, after V lost 7 bases and J lost 6 bases. This CDR3 has 13 amino acids. Here the CDR3 DNA reads TGTGCCAGCATCGACAGGGGTTCCGATACGCAGTATTTT. This encodes CASIDRGSDTQYF.

This clonotype was picked up many times. The chain couples TRBV29-1 to TRBJ2-7; 10 bases align to TRBD1. J lost 3 bases, V lost 5 bases, and 13 bases had no gene match. CDR1 is SQVTM, CDR2 ANQGSEA, per germline. The CDR3 spans 16 residues. The DNA for the CDR3 is TGCAGCGTTCATAATCCGGGACAGGGGACTCACTACGAGCAGTACTTC. This translates into CSVHNPGQGTHYEQYF.

The CDR3 protein is CASRRQQTYEQYF. In nucleotides, the CDR3 is TGTGCCAGCAGGAGACAGCAAACCTACGAGCAGTACTTC. V gene TRBV7-2 combines with J gene TRBJ2-7; D perhaps matches TRBD1 (5 bases). Germline loops: CDR1 SGHTA, CDR2 FQGNSA. V was trimmed by 6 bases and J by 2 bases, leaving 11 bases between them. The CDR3 is 13 residues long.

The chain employs TRBV3-1 and TRBJ2-7; TRBD1 agrees at 9 bases. The V and J ends lost 0 bases and 3 bases, in that order; junction bases with no gene match: 12. The CDR3 has 18 amino acids. Germline values: CDR1 LGHDT, CDR2 YNNKEL (reference sequence). The CDR3 region is CASSQERPGQGTLYEQYF. The CDR3 DNA reads as TGTGCCAGCAGCCAAGAACGGCCGGGACAGGGAACCCTCTACGAGCAGTACTTC.

This clonotype occurred many times. The chain couples TRBV20-1 to TRBJ2-7; 7 nucleotides align to TRBD2. This CDR3 has 13 residues. The germline gives CDR1 DFQATT, CDR2 SNEGSKA (reference sequence). The V and J ends lost 3 bases and 0 bases, in that order; junction bases with no gene match: 2. This chain's CDR3 is CSARGGSSYEQYF. As DNA, the CDR3 is TGCAGTGCTAGGGGCGGGAGCTCCTACGAGCAGTACTTC.

V usage is TRBV20-1 and J usage is TRBJ2-3, with D possibly TRBD2 on 6 matching bases. This CDR3 has 15 residues. The germline V and J ends were trimmed by 0 bases and 4 bases, with 14 bases remaining between them. Germline loops: CDR1 DFQATT, CDR2 SNEGSKA (reference sequence). CDR3 residues: CSARDEREWADTQYF. The CDR3 nucleotides are TGCAGTGCTAGAGATGAACGGGAGTGGGCAGATACGCAGTATTTT.

V usage is TRBV7-2 and J usage is TRBJ2-5; D may be TRBD2 (5 bases). Germline loops: CDR1 SGHTA, CDR2 FQGNSA. This CDR3 has 14 amino acids. V lost 4 bases and J 5 bases, leaving 14 bases between the germline ends. The CDR3 is CASSSNGIGETQYF. In DNA form, the CDR3 reads TGTGCCAGCAGCTCGAACGGGATTGGCGAGACCCAGTACTTC.

This clonotype came up a few times. This chain links TRBV9 with TRBJ2-2; perhaps TRBD2 as D (8 bases). Germline CDR1 reads SGDLS; CDR2 reads YYNGEE. The CDR3 covers 17 residues. V lost 4 bases to trimming and J lost 3 bases, with 19 bases between them. The CDR3 region has the DNA TGTGCCAGCAGCATCAGGGGGACAGCGGGAGACACCGGGGAGCTGTTTTTT. This translates into CASSIRGTAGDTGELFF.

The rearrangement links TRBV24-1 to TRBJ2-5; D possibly corresponds to TRBD1 (6 bases). Per the germline V gene, CDR1 is KGHDR and CDR2 is SFDVKD. The CDR3 spans 14 residues. V was clipped by 4 bases and J by 2 bases, with 10 bases between them. The CDR3 region is CATSEGTHQETQYF. For the CDR3, the DNA is TGTGCCACCAGTGAGGGGACACATCAAGAGACCCAGTACTTC.

This clonotype was seen only a few times. The chain is built from TRBV7-2 and TRBJ2-1; D is perhaps TRBD2 (5 bases). V was pared by 6 bases and J by 10 bases, with 10 bases between. The CDR3 runs to 11 residues. Germline V lookup: CDR1 SGHTA, CDR2 FQGNSA. Written as DNA, the CDR3 is TGTGCCAGCAGTCGGAGGAACGAGCAGTTCTTC. Translating gives CASSRRNEQFF. The whole variable domain, filled in from reference TRBV7-2 and TRBJ2-1, reads GAGVSQSPSNKVTEKGKDVELRCDPISGHTALYWYRQSLGQGLEFLIYFQGNSAPDKSGLPSDRFSAERTGGSVSTLTIQRTQQEDSAVYLCASSRRNEQFFGPGTRLTVL.

This clonotype has ten or more counts. The V and J genes are TRBV10-3 and TRBJ2-5, with unresolved D. Trimming removed 2 bases at V and 0 bases at J, with 4 bases between. The CDR3 spans 13 residues. Germline V gives CDR1 ENHRY, CDR2 SYGVKD. CDR3 nucleotides: TGTGCCATCAGTGAGCGGGACCAAGAGACCCAGTACTTC. Protein product: CAISERDQETQYF.

V is TRBV6-2 or TRBV6-3 and J is TRBJ2-7; 8 nucleotides line up with TRBD2. The CDR3 spans 15 residues. The junction had 5 bases not matched to a gene; V was cut back by 4 bases and J by 0 bases. CDR1 and CDR2 (germline): MNHEY, SVGEGT. For the CDR3, the DNA is TGTGCCAGCAGTTCTATAGCGGGGTTCTCCTACGAGCAGTACTTC. Amino acid sequence: CASSSIAGFSYEQYF.